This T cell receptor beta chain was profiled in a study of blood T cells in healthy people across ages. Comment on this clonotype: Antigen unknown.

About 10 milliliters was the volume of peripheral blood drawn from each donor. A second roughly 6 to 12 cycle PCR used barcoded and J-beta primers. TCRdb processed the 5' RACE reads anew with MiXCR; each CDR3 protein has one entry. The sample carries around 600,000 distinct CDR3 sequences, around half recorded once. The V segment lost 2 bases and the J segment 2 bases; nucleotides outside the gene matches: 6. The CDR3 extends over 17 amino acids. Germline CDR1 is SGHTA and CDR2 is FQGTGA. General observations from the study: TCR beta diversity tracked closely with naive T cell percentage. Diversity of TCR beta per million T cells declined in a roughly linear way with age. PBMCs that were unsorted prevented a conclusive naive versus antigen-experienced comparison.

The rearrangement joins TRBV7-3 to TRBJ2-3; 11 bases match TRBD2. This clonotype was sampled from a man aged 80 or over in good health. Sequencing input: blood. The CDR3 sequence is CASSLLGSGGATDTQYF. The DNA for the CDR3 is TGTGCCAGCAGCTTATTGGGTAGCGGGGGGGCCACAGATACGCAGTATTTT.